The 3 T cell receptor beta chains given below trace back to one sample, sequenced in a study of blood T cells in healthy people across ages. Next came a second PCR, run for about 6 to 12 cycles, which used a sample-barcoded 5' primer along with a J-beta primer mix. TCRdb used MiXCR to reprocess the 5' RACE reads, holding one entry per CDR3 protein. The repertoire has hundreds of thousands of distinct CDR3 sequences, more than 50% of them found once; the top ten carry 20% to 30%. Sequencing was performed on blood. These TCRs come from a man aged 40-55 years in good health.

The chain employs TRBV6-2 or TRBV6-3 and TRBJ2-7; the match to TRBD1 covers 8 bases. CDR3 length: 14 residues. V trimming: 6 bases; J trimming: 6 bases; junction bases outside the gene matches: 10. CDR1 MNHEY and CDR2 SVGEGT come from the germline V gene. For the CDR3, the DNA is TGTGCCAGCAGCCCCGCCGTCCAGGGGGCCGAGCAGTACTTC. Amino acids: CASSPAVQGAEQYF.

The chain has TRBV4-2 and TRBJ2-7; D ambiguous. The CDR3 contains 15 residues. The V gene's germline CDR1 is LGHNA and CDR2 YNFKEQ. Trimming removed 1 base from V and 0 bases from J, with 10 bases in between. CDR3 DNA: TGTGCCAGCAGCCAAGGCCCGGAGAGCTCCTACGAGCAGTACTTC. Protein product: CASSQGPESSYEQYF.

The gene calls are TRBV20-1 and TRBJ1-2; D might be TRBD1 (5 bases). Germline V CDR1 and CDR2: DFQATT, SNEGSKA (reference sequence). V was pared by 6 bases and J by 0 bases, with 14 bases between. The CDR3 sequence is 14 residues long. The CDR3 nucleotides read TGCAGTGCGGGGGACGGGACCACTAACTATGGCTACACCTTC. The encoded protein is CSAGDGTTNYGYTF.